The 25 T cell receptor beta chains below all came from one sample that was sequenced in a study of Tregs in tolerant kidney transplant recipients. This table comes from immunoSEQ multiplex PCR, and its TCRdb copy is limited to in-frame clones, with some not included. The profile shows some 62,000 clones, less than 98% of them singletons. The sequencing used Tregs from blood, collected before the transplant. Receptor source: a human donor who received a combined kidney and bone marrow transplant.

This sequence joins TRBV5-1 and TRBJ2-1; 9 bases line up with TRBD2. The germline gives CDR1 SGHRS, CDR2 YFSETQ. V shed 6 bases, J shed 12 bases, and the junction held 7 bases outside the gene matches. This CDR3 comprises 12 residues. The CDR3 here is CASKRASGTQFF. The DNA of the CDR3 is TGCGCCAGCAAAAGGGCTAGCGGGACGCAGTTCTTC.

J is TRBJ2-7 and V is TRBV11-2; a weak D match, TRBD1 (5 bases). Trimming shortened V by 1 base and J by 6 bases, and 13 bases separated the two germline ends. Germline lookup yields CDR1 SGHAT and CDR2 FQNNGV. CDR3 length: 14 amino acids. The CDR3 here is CASSLGGAWSEQYF. The CDR3 region has the DNA TGTGCCAGCAGCTTAGGGGGCGCGTGGTCCGAGCAGTACTTC.

The V call is TRBV30, the J call TRBJ2-7; D is possibly TRBD2 (5 bases). V shed 2 bases and J shed 5 bases, with 10 bases lying between them. This CDR3 is 12 amino acids long. The germline V gene has CDR1 GTSNPN and CDR2 SVGIG (reference sequence). The CDR3 sequence: CAWSFLGDEQYF. CDR3 nucleotide sequence: TGTGCCTGGAGTTTCCTCGGGGACGAGCAGTACTTC.

This chain links TRBV30 with TRBJ2-7; TRBD2 aligns across 8 bases. CDR1 GTSNPN and CDR2 SVGIG come from the germline V gene (reference sequence). V shed 2 bases, J shed 4 bases, and the junction held 7 bases outside the gene matches. The CDR3 length is 14 residues. Here the CDR3 reads CAWSQRGGVYEQYF. CDR3 bases: TGTGCCTGGAGTCAACGGGGGGGGGTATACGAGCAGTACTTC.

The genes are TRBV4-3 and TRBJ1-1, with 8 nucleotides matching TRBD1. Per the germline V gene, CDR1 is LGHNA and CDR2 is YSLEER. V lost 1 base and J lost 0; bases outside the gene matches: 4. This CDR3 is 16 amino acids long. The CDR3 DNA sequence: TGCGCCAGCAGCCAAGGACAGGGGAGGATGAACACTGAAGCTTTCTTT. Protein product: CASSQGQGRMNTEAFF.

The rearrangement uses TRBV9 and TRBJ2-2; 7 positions agree with TRBD2. CDR3 size: 15 residues. Germline V CDR1 and CDR2: SGDLS, YYNGEE. J was trimmed by 2 bases and V by 4 bases; bases with no gene match: 5. CDR3 sequence: CASSPSGTNTGELFF. CDR3 coding DNA: TGTGCCAGCAGCCCAAGCGGGACTAACACCGGGGAGCTGTTTTTT.

The genes are TRBV10-3 and TRBJ2-3, with 10 nucleotides matching TRBD2. With V trimmed by 10 bases and J by 4 bases, 8 bases remained unmatched. The CDR3 runs 14 residues. Looked up from germline, CDR1 is ENHRY and CDR2 is SYGVKD. For the CDR3, the DNA is TGTGCCACCGGTACTAGCGGGACCCCAGATACGCAGTATTTT. Protein sequence: CATGTSGTPDTQYF.

V gene TRBV7-8 combines with J gene TRBJ2-1; D is perhaps TRBD1 (7 bases). V lost 5 bases and J 2 bases, leaving 13 bases between the germline ends. The CDR3 is 15 amino acids. Germline CDR1 and CDR2: SGHVS and FQNEAQ. CDR3 residues: CASSGARGAYNEQFF. DNA for the CDR3: TGTGCCAGCAGCGGCGCCAGGGGGGCCTACAATGAGCAGTTCTTC. Complete variable domain (other parts from reference TRBV7-8 and TRBJ2-1): GAGVSQSPRYKVAKRGQDVALRCDPISGHVSLFWYQQALGQGPEFLTYFQNEAQLDKSGLPSDRFFAERPEGSVSTLKIQRTQQEDSAVYLCASSGARGAYNEQFFGPGTRLTVL.

The chain recombines TRBV30 with TRBJ1-6; TRBD1 might be the D (6 bases). Germline CDR1 and CDR2: GTSNPN and SVGIG (reference sequence). CDR3 length: 13 amino acids. The V end was cut by 3 bases, the J end by 10 bases, with 13 bases between. CDR3 amino acids: CAWSYHRGSPLHF. The DNA of the CDR3 is TGTGCCTGGAGCTACCATAGGGGGTCACCCCTCCACTTT.

The chain joins TRBV6-5 to TRBJ2-3; TRBD2 matches 9 bases. Germline CDR1 MNHEY, CDR2 SVGAGI. V was clipped by 1 base and J by 4 bases; unmatched bases: 6. The CDR3 extends over 16 amino acids. CDR3 bases: TGTGCCAGCAGTTACTTTGCGGGAGGGGAAGCAGATACGCAGTATTTT. Translating it yields CASSYFAGGEADTQYF.

V and J are TRBV19 and TRBJ1-4; possibly TRBD1 for D (5 bases). The germline CDR1 and CDR2 sequences are LNHDA and SQIVND (reference sequence). V gave up 6 bases and J gave up 4 bases, with 15 bases separating them. The CDR3 length is 15 residues. CDR3 nucleotides: TGTGCCAGTAGGGGAAATGGGGCGGTTAATGAAAAACTGTTTTTT. Translated: CASRGNGAVNEKLFF. The complete variable domain, with remaining parts taken from reference TRBV19 and TRBJ1-4, reads DGGITQSPKYLFRKEGQNVTLSCEQNLNHDAMYWYRQDPGQGLRLIYYSQIVNDFQKGDIAEGYSVSREKKESFPLTVTSAQKNPTAFYLCASRGNGAVNEKLFFGSGTQLSVL.

This rearrangement joins TRBV9 to TRBJ1-2; D is possibly TRBD1 (6 bases). The CDR3 is made up of 15 amino acids. Germline CDR1 SGDLS, CDR2 YYNGEE. V lost 5 bases and J 5 bases, leaving 19 bases between the germline ends. CDR3 protein: CASRGGGALPYGYTF. The CDR3 DNA follows: TGTGCCAGCAGAGGAGGGGGGGCCCTCCCTTATGGCTACACCTTC.

This sequence joins TRBV5-1 and TRBJ2-2; D is unclear. The CDR3 is made up of 14 amino acids. Looked up from germline, CDR1 is SGHRS and CDR2 is YFSETQ. V lost 0 bases, J lost 1 base, and 4 bases lay in between. CDR3 residues: CASSLVQNTGELFF. CDR3 DNA sequence: TGCGCCAGCAGCTTGGTACAGAACACCGGGGAGCTGTTTTTT. Using reference TRBV5-1 and TRBJ2-2 for the parts outside the CDR3, the full variable domain is KAGVTQTPRYLIKTRGQQVTLSCSPISGHRSVSWYQQTPGQGLQFLFEYFSETQRNKGNFPGRFSGRQFSNSRSEMNVSTLELGDSALYLCASSLVQNTGELFFGEGSRLTVL.

The chain joins TRBV9 to TRBJ2-3; no clear D. The CDR3 is 11 amino acids. The V end was cut by 7 bases, the J end by 6 bases, with 9 bases between. In germline, CDR1 is SGDLS, CDR2 YYNGEE. The CDR3: CASVLPDTQYF. DNA of the CDR3: TGTGCCAGCGTACTACCGGATACGCAGTATTTT.

The CDR3, as DNA: TGCGCCAGCAGCTTAGGGGTGGGTCAGCCCCAGCATTTT. Amino acid sequence: CASSLGVGQPQHF. V gene TRBV5-1 combines with J gene TRBJ1-5; TRBD1 is a possible D gene (5 bases). The CDR3 contains 13 residues. V was clipped by 2 bases and J by 6 bases, with 9 bases between them. The germline gives CDR1 SGHRS, CDR2 YFSETQ.

The chain recombines TRBV20-1 with TRBJ1-1, with D uncertain. V was pared by 0 bases and J by 4 bases, with 3 bases between. Germline CDR1 is DFQATT and CDR2 is SNEGSKA (reference sequence). The CDR3 has 11 amino acids. CDR3: CSARDSTEAFF. CDR3 in DNA: TGCAGTGCTAGAGACTCCACTGAAGCTTTCTTT.

The rearrangement links TRBV7-3 to TRBJ2-3, with 7 positions matching TRBD2. After removal of 0 bases from V and 5 bases from J, the junction contained 8 bases not matched to a gene. This CDR3 contains 16 residues. Germline lookup yields CDR1 SGHTA and CDR2 FQGTGA. This CDR3 is CASSLTLGLGVDTQYF. The DNA for the CDR3 is TGTGCCAGCAGCTTAACTCTCGGACTAGGGGTAGATACGCAGTATTTT.

The chain uses TRBV4-1 and TRBJ1-5, with 7 nucleotides matching TRBD1. Germline V gene sequence: CDR1 MGHRA, CDR2 YSYEKL. Losses at the gene ends were 2 bases for V and 5 bases for J; bases not matched to a gene: 9. This CDR3 has 16 residues. The CDR3 sequence is CASSQPRQGRYQPQHF. Written as DNA, the CDR3 is TGCGCCAGCAGCCAACCCAGACAGGGCAGATATCAGCCCCAGCATTTT.

The chain carries TRBV5-4 and TRBJ1-2; tentatively, D is TRBD1 (5 bases). This CDR3 contains 14 residues. V dropped 0 bases and J dropped 6 bases, with 12 bases sitting between them. In germline, CDR1 is SGHNT, CDR2 YYREEE (reference sequence). CDR3 DNA sequence: TGTGCCAGCAGCTTGGCGTCAGGGACTAATGGCTACACCTTC. As protein: CASSLASGTNGYTF.

The CDR3 coding sequence is TGTGCCTGGAGTGTACTGGGACAGGGGGAAGTACTGTTTTTT. Its translation: CAWSVLGQGEVLFF. The V and J genes are TRBV30 and TRBJ1-4, with 11 nucleotides matching TRBD1. The trim removed 0 bases at V and 13 bases at J, leaving 7 bases unmatched. Germline CDR1 reads GTSNPN; CDR2 reads SVGIG (reference sequence). The CDR3 loop spans 14 amino acids.

The chain links TRBV5-6 to TRBJ1-6; perhaps TRBD1 as D (6 bases). This CDR3 is 14 amino acids long. Trimming cost V 2 bases and J 10 bases, with 13 bases left between them. CDR1 SGHDT and CDR2 YYEEEE come from the germline V gene. The CDR3 region is CASSLGGAESPLHF. The CDR3 DNA reads as TGTGCCAGCAGCTTAGGGGGGGCTGAATCACCCCTCCACTTT.

V usage is TRBV7-2 and J usage is TRBJ2-7; D is perhaps TRBD2 (5 bases). The germline V gene has CDR1 SGHTA and CDR2 FQGNSA. The CDR3 covers 13 residues. The V end lost 0 bases, the J end lost 3 bases, and 6 bases lay between the germline ends. CDR3 residues: CASSLAGLYEQYF. Written as DNA, the CDR3 is TGTGCCAGCAGCTTAGCCGGACTCTACGAGCAGTACTTC.

The V call is TRBV6-6, the J call TRBJ1-2; D is possibly TRBD1 (6 bases). V lost 2 bases to trimming and J lost 4 bases, with 11 bases between them. Germline V CDR1 and CDR2: MNHNY, SVGAGI (reference sequence). This CDR3 is 14 amino acids long. The CDR3 reads CASSYRTDTYGYTF. CDR3 nucleotides: TGTGCCAGCAGTTACAGGACAGATACCTATGGCTACACCTTC.

The V and J genes are TRBV4-3 and TRBJ1-1; the D is unclear. Trimming pared 0 bases from V and 0 bases from J, leaving 8 bases between. The CDR3 length is 15 residues. Germline V gene data show CDR1 as LGHNA and CDR2 as YSLEER. CDR3 in amino acids: CASSQDPRMNTEAFF. The CDR3 DNA reads as TGCGCCAGCAGCCAAGATCCGAGGATGAACACTGAAGCTTTCTTT.

The genes are TRBV7-9 and TRBJ1-2, with D unresolved. This CDR3 comprises 14 residues. V was shortened by 0 bases and J by 1 base, with 6 bases between the two germline ends. Germline V gene data show CDR1 as SEHNR and CDR2 as FQNEAQ (reference sequence). The CDR3 region is CASSLASFNYGYTF. The DNA for the CDR3 is TGTGCCAGCAGCTTAGCCAGTTTTAACTATGGCTACACCTTC.